This paragraph reports one T cell receptor beta chain. Antigen unknown. TCRdb passed the RT-PCR reads through MiXCR, listing each CDR3 protein once. The profile covers some 500,000 distinct CDR3 sequences, with 25% appearing a single time and about 1.9% taken by the ten largest. This entry is derived from a study of response to subunit inactivated influenza vaccine. Broader study findings: The authors offered the suggestion that each seasonal influenza vaccination recruits few new T cells.

The CDR3 is 17 amino acids. CDR1 and CDR2 from the germline V gene are SQVTM and ANQGSEA. The junction had 12 bases not matched to a gene; V was cut back by 3 bases and J by 1 base. Sequenced material: CD4+ T cells sorted from PBMCs, taken more than 4 days after vaccination. This rearrangement joins TRBV29-1 to TRBJ2-3; 8 positions match TRBD2. The source is a man in his fifties who received an inactivated influenza vaccine. The DNA of the CDR3 is TGCAGCGTTGATGGGACTAGTTTCCTCCCGGGCACAGATACGCAGTATTTT. Its translation: CSVDGTSFLPGTDTQYF.